These 18 T cell receptor beta chains originate from one sample sequenced in a study of cytomegalovirus exposure and HLA in healthy donors. The study ran its PCR with 60 Vbeta and 13 Jbeta primers. Sequenced by immunoSEQ multiplex PCR; TCRdb stores in-frame clones only, minus some. The sample shows 150,000 to 200,000 clones, around 80% of them seen only once. Material: PBMCs. These receptor sequences come from a man aged 40-55 years in good health and CMV-seronegative.

The V and J genes are TRBV7-8 and TRBJ2-7; 14 nucleotides match TRBD2. The CDR3 totals 17 residues. Germline CDR1 is SGHVS and CDR2 is FQNEAQ. V dropped 3 bases and J dropped 1; count of bases not matched to a gene: 5. Written as DNA, the CDR3 is TGTGCCAGCAGCTTGACTAGCGGGGGGGTCTATTCCTACGAGCAGTACTTC. Translated: CASSLTSGGVYSYEQYF.

This rearrangement joins TRBV4-3 to TRBJ1-1, with D perhaps TRBD1 (5 bases). The CDR3 has 15 residues. Per germline, CDR1 LGHNA and CDR2 YSLEER. The V end was cut by 1 base, the J end by 4 bases, with 13 bases between. The DNA for the CDR3 is TGCGCCAGCAGCCAAGGGGGGGGGAGGAGCACTGAAGCTTTCTTT. This encodes CASSQGGGRSTEAFF.

The V gene is TRBV19, the J gene TRBJ2-7, with 8 bases matching TRBD2. Trimming at V came to 10 bases and at J to 0 bases, leaving 14 bases not matched to a gene. This CDR3 is 16 amino acids long. Germline assignment: CDR1 LNHDA and CDR2 SQIVND (reference sequence). DNA of the CDR3: TGTGCCACTTCCCCTGGGGGCGGGGGGCGCTCCTACGAGCAGTACTTC. Its protein product is CATSPGGGGRSYEQYF.

CDR3 sequence (DNA): TGTGCCAGCAGTAGGGACAGAGATCAGCCCCAGCATTTT. This gives the protein CASSRDRDQPQHF. The chain is built from TRBV6-1 and TRBJ1-5, with TRBD1 matching 7 bases. With V trimmed by 5 bases and J by 5 bases, 3 bases remained unmatched. This CDR3 region has 13 residues. Per the germline V gene, CDR1 is MNHNS and CDR2 is SASEGT.

V is TRBV2 and J is TRBJ2-7; D gene ambiguous. The CDR3 is made up of 12 amino acids. V was trimmed by 6 bases and J by 1 base, leaving 7 bases between them. Germline CDR1 reads SNHLY; CDR2 reads FYNNEI. The CDR3 DNA is TGTGCCAGCAGGGCTCTTTCCTACGAGCAGTACTTC. Translation: CASRALSYEQYF.

This clone was picked up a small number of times. This sequence joins TRBV5-1 and TRBJ2-3; unclear D gene. The V gene's germline CDR1 is SGHRS and CDR2 YFSETQ. The V end was cut by 0 bases, the J end by 5 bases, with 10 bases between. CDR3 length equals 14 residues. The CDR3 DNA follows: TGCGCCAGCAGCTTGGGTGGGCAGGTAGATACGCAGTATTTT. This gives the protein CASSLGGQVDTQYF.

The CDR3 bases are TGTGCCAGTAGTATCTCGAGTTCTGGCGAGCAGTACTTC. This gives the protein CASSISSSGEQYF. This sequence joins TRBV19 and TRBJ2-7; D remains ambiguous. This CDR3 has 13 residues. Germline V gene sequence: CDR1 LNHDA, CDR2 SQIVND (reference sequence). Trimming stripped 3 bases from V and 6 bases from J, with 12 bases between.

DNA for the CDR3: TGTGCCAGCAGCCCCGAAGCGGCGTTGGGAGATGAGCAGTTCTTC. Translating gives CASSPEAALGDEQFF. This chain connects TRBV9 to TRBJ2-1, with a weak D call TRBD2 (5 bases). The V gene's germline CDR1 is SGDLS and CDR2 YYNGEE. The CDR3 has 15 residues. Trimming took off 4 bases at V and 8 bases at J, with 19 bases between the two ends.

Note on this clone: Distinct nucleotide sequences in the sample also encode this CDR3. The rearrangement uses TRBV6-4 and TRBJ2-3; TRBD2 is a possible D gene (5 bases). Trimming left V 5 bases short and J 2 bases short, with 11 bases between. The CDR3 spans 14 residues. The germline V gene encodes CDR1 MRHNA and CDR2 SNTAGT. For the CDR3, the DNA is TGTGCCAGCAGTCAGGACTCCCACACAGATACGCAGTATTTT. It specifies CASSQDSHTDTQYF.

The rearrangement joins TRBV5-5 to TRBJ1-2; D is unresolved. V was pared by 2 bases and J by 4 bases, with 9 bases between. The CDR3 runs 13 residues. Germline CDR1 SGHKS, CDR2 YYEKEE (reference sequence). The CDR3 is CASSFSYSYGYTF. The CDR3 DNA reads TGTGCCAGCAGCTTTAGTTACTCCTATGGCTACACCTTC.

Turning to this clone: Other DNA sequences in this specimen translate into the identical CDR3. The chain has TRBV18 and TRBJ1-1, with TRBD1 identical over 7 bases. V lost 3 bases and J lost 3; bases outside the gene matches: 4. The CDR3 extends over 14 amino acids. Germline loops: CDR1 KGHSH, CDR2 LQKENI. Here the CDR3 reads CASSPQGGDTEAFF. The DNA of the CDR3 is TGTGCCAGCTCACCCCAGGGGGGTGACACTGAAGCTTTCTTT.

This clone showed up just a few times. This chain joins TRBV7-2 and TRBJ2-1; TRBD2 matches at 12 bases. V was pared by 5 bases and J by 5 bases, with 10 bases of the junction left unmatched. Germline values: CDR1 SGHTA, CDR2 FQGNSA. The CDR3 is made up of 17 amino acids. CDR3 nucleotides: TGTGCCAGCAGCATCCTCCCTTGGACTAGCGGGAACAATGAGCAGTTCTTC. Protein: CASSILPWTSGNNEQFF. Full variable domain (outside the CDR3, taken from reference TRBV7-2 and TRBJ2-1): GAGVSQSPSNKVTEKGKDVELRCDPISGHTALYWYRQSLGQGLEFLIYFQGNSAPDKSGLPSDRFSAERTGGSVSTLTIQRTQQEDSAVYLCASSILPWTSGNNEQFFGPGTRLTVL.

This clone has a handful of counts. This chain links TRBV6-5 with TRBJ1-2; 7 bases line up with TRBD1. This CDR3 region has 13 residues. V lost 7 bases, J lost 4 bases, and 6 bases stayed unmatched. Germline CDR1 and CDR2: MNHEY and SVGAGI. The CDR3 DNA sequence: TGTGCCAGCAAGAAGACAGGGTTCTATGGCTACACCTTC. The encoded protein is CASKKTGFYGYTF.

The chain couples TRBV29-1 to TRBJ2-7; D possibly corresponds to TRBD1 (6 bases). CDR3 size: 12 residues. V lost 5 bases, J lost 3 bases, and 11 bases lay in between. Looked up from germline, CDR1 is SQVTM and CDR2 is ANQGSEA. The CDR3 nucleotides are TGCAGCGTTCGGACAGATTACTACGAGCAGTACTTC. Translating gives CSVRTDYYEQYF.

The chain uses TRBV6-5 and TRBJ1-2, with D maybe TRBD1 (6 bases). The V end lost 6 bases, the J end lost 1 base, and 12 bases lay between the germline ends. This CDR3 region has 14 residues. The germline V gene has CDR1 MNHEY and CDR2 SVGAGI. CDR3 sequence (DNA): TGTGCCAGCAGAGCCCAGGGGATTAACTATGGCTACACCTTC. Amino acids: CASRAQGINYGYTF.

The chain carries TRBV30 and TRBJ2-7; possibly TRBD2 for D (6 bases). CDR3 length equals 13 residues. The germline CDR1 and CDR2 sequences are GTSNPN and SVGIG (reference sequence). The V end was cut by 3 bases, the J end by 2 bases, with 11 bases between. The CDR3 DNA reads as TGTGCCTGGAGATCGGGACTCACCTACGAGCAGTACTTC. This gives the protein CAWRSGLTYEQYF.

This clone was counted only a few times. This rearrangement joins TRBV18 to TRBJ1-2; the match to TRBD1 covers 7 bases. CDR3 length: 16 amino acids. The J segment lost 7 bases and the V segment lost 2 bases, leaving 13 bases of the junction unmatched. Germline V gene data show CDR1 as KGHSH and CDR2 as LQKENI. Here the CDR3 DNA reads TGTGCCAGCTCACCAGGAGGGAGACAGGGCATTCGTGGCTACACCTTC. Translated: CASSPGGRQGIRGYTF.

The V gene is TRBV9, the J gene TRBJ2-7; 7 nucleotides line up with TRBD1. V dropped 3 bases and J dropped 5; count of bases not matched to a gene: 8. Germline V CDR1 and CDR2: SGDLS, YYNGEE. CDR3 length: 14 residues. CDR3 coding DNA: TGTGCCAGCAGCGCCCCGGACAGGATGGACGAGCAGTACTTC. Translated: CASSAPDRMDEQYF.